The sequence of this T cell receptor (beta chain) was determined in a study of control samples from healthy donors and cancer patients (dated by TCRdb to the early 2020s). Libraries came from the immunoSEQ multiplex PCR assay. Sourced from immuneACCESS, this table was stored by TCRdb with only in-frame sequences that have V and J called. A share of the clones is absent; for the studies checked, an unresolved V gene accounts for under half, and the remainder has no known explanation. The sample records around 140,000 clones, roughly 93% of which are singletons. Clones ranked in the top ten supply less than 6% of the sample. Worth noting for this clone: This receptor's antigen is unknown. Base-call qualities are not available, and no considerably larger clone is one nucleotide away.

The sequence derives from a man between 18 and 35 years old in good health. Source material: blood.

The nucleotide sequence is TGCGCCAGCAGCTTGGCTAGCGGGACCCAGTACTTC. Its product reads: CASSLASGTQYF. Here the chain combines TRBV5-1 and TRBJ2-5, and TRBD2 matches 7 of the central bases. V is pruned by 0 bases and J by 7 bases, leaving 0 bases of the junction without a gene match. Sequences SGHRS (CDR1) and YFSETQ (CDR2) are obtained from the germline V gene. The CDR3 holds 12 amino acids from the cysteine to the phenylalanine. Solely the CDR3 DNA is kept, with 36 bases framed from the first base.